This record looks at one T cell receptor beta chain sequence and its context. Antigen specificity is unknown. UMI-labeled TRB cDNA libraries were prepared by 5' RACE. TCRdb processed the 5' RACE reads again and assigns one entry to each CDR3 protein, with no DNA. The sample includes under 150,000 distinct CDR3 sequences. The sample is drawn from a study of CXCR3-negative and CXCR3-positive naive CD8 T cells. Naivety in CD8+ T cells corresponded to a CD45RO-CCR7+CD27+CD95- phenotype. This CDR3 is built from 14 residues. Germline V gene lookup returns CDR1 MNHEY and CDR2 SVGEGT. Study-level results: Compared with CXCR3-negative naive cells, CXCR3-positive naive cells showed more hydrophobic TRB CDR3s.

The sequencing input was naive CXCR3+ CD8+ T cells from blood. Subset of the sample: CD45RO-CCR7+CD27+CD95- naive CD8+ T cells expressing CXCR3 (TNR3+). The sequence derives from a human donor in good health. Some clones in this sample may be carry-over from other donors' samples. The rearrangement links TRBV6-2 or TRBV6-3 to TRBJ2-1; TCRdb names TRBD1, which stays unverified in the absence of DNA. CDR3 region: CASRGQGALNEQFF.